The 14 T cell receptor beta chains reported below all come from one sample, sequenced in a study of blood T cell repertoires in COVID-19. Repertoires were generated with immunoSEQ multiplex PCR, while TCRdb's copy carries only in-frame clones and drops some. The sample yields over 150,000 clones, roughly nine tenths seen once. Sequencing was performed on peripheral blood. The receptors stem from a man aged 45-65 years with acute or convalescent COVID-19.

A single count supports this clone. The chain has TRBV10-3 and TRBJ2-7, with D tentatively TRBD2 (5 bases). This CDR3 has 14 residues. Germline V CDR1 and CDR2: ENHRY, SYGVKD. Trimming left V 0 bases short and J 2 bases short, with 8 bases between. The CDR3 loop is CAISESGRAYEQYF. The CDR3 DNA is TGTGCCATCAGTGAGTCGGGGAGAGCCTACGAGCAGTACTTC.

The chain couples TRBV27 to TRBJ2-3; 10 positions agree with TRBD2. The CDR3 is 16 amino acids. Unmatched junction bases numbered 10, after V lost 3 bases and J lost 7 bases. The germline gives CDR1 MNHEY, CDR2 SMNVEV (reference sequence). The CDR3 spells CASSLAALAGRNTQYF. The CDR3 bases are TGTGCCAGCAGTTTGGCAGCACTAGCGGGGAGAAATACGCAGTATTTT.

The chain has TRBV6-5 and TRBJ2-1, with 10 bases lining up with TRBD2. V dropped 8 bases and J dropped 6; count of bases not matched to a gene: 10. The CDR3 is 15 residues long. CDR1 MNHEY and CDR2 SVGAGI come from the germline V gene. CDR3 loop: CASLTSGRGGNEQFF. The CDR3 coding sequence is TGTGCCAGCCTAACAAGCGGGAGGGGGGGCAATGAGCAGTTCTTC.

J is TRBJ1-6 and V is TRBV28; TRBD1 is a possible D gene (5 bases). Per the germline V gene, CDR1 is MDHEN and CDR2 is SYDVKM. This CDR3 is 15 amino acids long. Trimming took off 6 bases at V and 0 bases at J, with 9 bases between the two ends. The CDR3 DNA follows: TGTGCCAGCAGCCTCGACAGCTCCTATAATTCACCCCTCCACTTT. Protein: CASSLDSSYNSPLHF. Combining the CDR3 with reference TRBV28 and TRBJ1-6 gives the whole variable domain DVKVTQSSRYLVKRTGEKVFLECVQDMDHENMFWYRQDPGLGLRLIYFSYDVKMKEKGDIPEGYSVSREKKERFSLILESASTNQTSMYLCASSLDSSYNSPLHFGNGTRLTVT.

The V and J genes are TRBV2 and TRBJ1-5, with D possibly being TRBD1 (5 bases). The CDR3 is 13 amino acids. The germline V gene has CDR1 SNHLY and CDR2 FYNNEI. With 4 bases removed from V and 6 bases from J, the gap between germline ends came to 10 bases. CDR3 bases: TGTGCCAGCAGTGCCGAGCAGGGTCAGCCCCAGCATTTT. Translation: CASSAEQGQPQHF.

The chain has TRBV6-5 and TRBJ1-6, with D possibly being TRBD1 (5 bases). The ends were cut back, 1 base at V and 7 bases at J, with 11 bases in the middle. The CDR3 length is 15 residues. From germline, CDR1 is MNHEY and CDR2 SVGAGI. The DNA for the CDR3 is TGTGCCAGCAGTTACTTTTTCAGGGAAAATTCACCCCTCCACTTT. Translated, it gives CASSYFFRENSPLHF.

The chain uses TRBV6-6 and TRBJ1-1, with D uncertain. V was shortened by 5 bases and J by 3 bases, with 13 bases between the two germline ends. CDR3 length: 14 residues. The germline V gene has CDR1 MNHNY and CDR2 SVGAGI (reference sequence). As DNA, the CDR3 is TGTGCCAGCAGTAATACAGAGGGATACACTGAAGCTTTCTTT. It specifies CASSNTEGYTEAFF.

This clone has more than one count but fewer than ten. The chain combines TRBV6-6 with TRBJ2-7, with TRBD1 matching over 8 bases. Germline V CDR1 and CDR2: MNHNY, SVGAGI (reference sequence). The ends lost 5 bases at V and 6 bases at J; junction bases unmatched: 12. The CDR3 extends over 15 amino acids. The CDR3 bases are TGTGCCAGCAGTGCCCGACAGGGGCTCGGAAGCGAGCAGTACGTC. The encoded protein is CASSARQGLGSEQYV.

V and J are TRBV29-1 and TRBJ2-5, with 10 bases that match TRBD2. Germline-derived CDR1 and CDR2 are SQVTM and ANQGSEA. Losses at the gene ends were 7 bases for V and 5 bases for J; bases not matched to a gene: 16. This CDR3 has 16 amino acids. Here the CDR3 reads CSAAGLAGVVGETQYF. CDR3 sequence (DNA): TGCAGCGCAGCGGGGCTAGCGGGAGTAGTAGGGGAGACCCAGTACTTC.

About this clone: Other DNA sequences in this sample translate to the same CDR3. The chain couples TRBV5-1 to TRBJ2-7; 8 bases are shared with TRBD2. Trimming cost V 4 bases and J 7 bases; bases outside gene matches: 16. This CDR3 comprises 16 residues. Per the germline V gene, CDR1 is SGHRS and CDR2 is YFSETQ. The CDR3 sequence is CASSAPGAGGAGEQYF. The CDR3, as DNA: TGCGCCAGCAGCGCGCCGGGGGCGGGAGGTGCGGGGGAGCAGTACTTC.

This rearrangement joins TRBV13 to TRBJ1-1, with D possibly matching TRBD1 (5 bases). The CDR3 runs 14 residues. Looked up from germline, CDR1 is PRHDT and CDR2 is FYEKMQ (reference sequence). Trimming took 3 bases from V and 4 from J, leaving 12 bases between them. The CDR3 coding sequence is TGTGCCAGCAGCTTTGGGGCCCCAGGCACTGAAGCTTTCTTT. It encodes CASSFGAPGTEAFF.

V is TRBV4-2 and J is TRBJ2-2, with D maybe TRBD2 (6 bases). V shed 0 bases and J shed 1 base, with 15 bases lying between them. Germline V gene sequence: CDR1 LGHNA, CDR2 YNFKEQ. This CDR3 is 18 amino acids long. CDR3 bases: TGTGCCAGCAGCCAAGACGAACGGCAGGGAGGGAACACCGGGGAGCTGTTTTTT. Translated, it gives CASSQDERQGGNTGELFF.

V gene TRBV5-1 combines with J gene TRBJ1-1; no definite D call. CDR3 length equals 13 residues. From germline, CDR1 is SGHRS and CDR2 YFSETQ. V was cut by 4 bases and J by 3 bases, with 10 bases left in between. CDR3 protein: CASSPLVDTEAFF. DNA of the CDR3: TGCGCCAGCAGCCCCCTCGTTGACACTGAAGCTTTCTTT.

The gene calls are TRBV11-2 and TRBJ1-2; maybe TRBD1 (6 bases). Looked up from germline, CDR1 is SGHAT and CDR2 is FQNNGV. The ends were cut back, 5 bases at V and 8 bases at J, with 18 bases in the middle. The CDR3 consists of 14 residues. Here the CDR3 DNA reads TGTGCCAGCAGCCTAAATCTACAGGGTTACGGCTACACCTTC. It yields the protein CASSLNLQGYGYTF.